What follows are 16 T cell receptor beta chains derived from one specimen sequenced in a study of control samples from healthy donors and cancer patients. Only in-frame clones appear in the TCRdb table, and some are missing; sequencing was by immunoSEQ multiplex PCR. The data show around 100,000 clones, approximately 90% seen once. The sequencing sample was made of blood. Receptors originate from a woman under 30 in good health.

The rearrangement uses TRBV6-1 and TRBJ1-1; tentatively, D is TRBD1 (6 bases). The CDR3 has 18 residues. Trimming shortened V by 4 bases and J by 4 bases, and 25 bases separated the two germline ends. Germline lookup yields CDR1 MNHNS and CDR2 SASEGT. In nucleotides, the CDR3 is TGTGCCAGCAGTGGAGTGGTCCCTGGCAGGACAGCCTTCACTGAAGCTTTCTTT. This codes for CASSGVVPGRTAFTEAFF.

The chain uses TRBV13 and TRBJ2-5, with D possibly matching TRBD2 (6 bases). The germline V gene encodes CDR1 PRHDT and CDR2 FYEKMQ (reference sequence). This CDR3 is built from 13 residues. With 3 bases removed from V and 3 bases from J, the gap between germline ends came to 8 bases. CDR3: CASSFPSEETQYF. The CDR3 bases are TGTGCCAGCAGCTTCCCTAGCGAAGAGACCCAGTACTTC.

This clone was picked up one time. This rearrangement joins TRBV2 to TRBJ2-1, with D possibly matching TRBD2 (5 bases). Germline V lookup: CDR1 SNHLY, CDR2 FYNNEI. This CDR3 has 12 residues. V was trimmed by 6 bases and J by 9 bases, leaving 12 bases between them. Here the CDR3 DNA reads TGTGCCAGCAGGGCTAGCTCCGGTGAGCAGTTCTTC. It yields the protein CASRASSGEQFF.

The rearrangement joins TRBV6-1 to TRBJ1-4; TRBD1 matches at 9 bases. V lost 1 base to trimming and J lost 7 bases; unmatched junction nucleotides: 1. This CDR3 has 14 residues. In germline, CDR1 is MNHNS, CDR2 SASEGT. CDR3 residues: CASSEGQGGEKLFF. In DNA form, the CDR3 reads TGTGCCAGCAGTGAAGGACAGGGGGGTGAAAAACTGTTTTTT.

Judged by abundance, this clone is medium-sized. The gene calls are TRBV7-6 and TRBJ2-1; 10 bases agree with TRBD2. The CDR3 runs to 15 residues. The germline CDR1 and CDR2 sequences are SGHVS and FNYEAQ. With 6 bases clipped from V and 8 bases from J, the junction kept 10 bases outside the gene matches. The CDR3 is CASSSTSGDFYEQFF. The CDR3 DNA sequence: TGTGCCAGCAGTTCCACTAGCGGGGACTTCTATGAGCAGTTCTTC.

This chain connects TRBV9 to TRBJ2-6; TRBD2 agrees at 8 bases. The V segment lost 5 bases and the J segment 0 bases; nucleotides outside the gene matches: 1. Germline V CDR1 and CDR2: SGDLS, YYNGEE. CDR3 length: 15 amino acids. CDR3 nucleotides: TGTGCCAGCAGTGCGGGGGGCTCTGGGGCCAACGTCCTGACTTTC. Its protein product is CASSAGGSGANVLTF.

The V and J genes are TRBV27 and TRBJ1-1, with a possible D match to TRBD1 (6 bases). Germline CDR1 is MNHEY and CDR2 is SMNVEV (reference sequence). V was shortened by 7 bases and J by 4 bases, with 13 bases between the two germline ends. The length of the CDR3 is 13 residues. CDR3 in amino acids: CASTLGGSTEAFF. The CDR3, as DNA: TGTGCCAGCACCCTAGGGGGGTCCACTGAAGCTTTCTTT.

Of note for this clone: The same CDR3 arises from other DNA sequences in this sample as well. CDR3 loop: CSGRQGNTEAFF. The DNA for the CDR3 is TGCAGCGGACGACAGGGGAACACTGAAGCTTTCTTT. This chain connects TRBV29-1 to TRBJ1-1; 7 nucleotides align to TRBD1. Germline trimming cut 7 bases from V and 1 base from J; bases unmatched to any gene: 3. Germline V gene data show CDR1 as SQVTM and CDR2 as ANQGSEA. There are 12 residues in the CDR3.

This clone was observed many times. V is TRBV2 and J is TRBJ1-5, with D unresolved. The CDR3 covers 16 residues. Germline values: CDR1 SNHLY, CDR2 FYNNEI. The V end was cut by 2 bases, the J end by 1 base, with 12 bases between. This CDR3 is CASSENGEGSNQPQHF. In DNA, the CDR3 is TGTGCCAGCAGTGAAAATGGGGAAGGAAGCAATCAGCCCCAGCATTTT.

The V call is TRBV7-9, the J call TRBJ2-5; D perhaps matches TRBD2 (5 bases). The ends were cut back, 1 base at V and 4 bases at J, with 10 bases in the middle. Germline CDR1 reads SEHNR; CDR2 reads FQNEAQ (reference sequence). CDR3 length: 14 amino acids. CDR3 protein: CASSLVVGRETQYF. The CDR3, as DNA: TGTGCCAGCAGCTTAGTAGTTGGGAGAGAGACCCAGTACTTC.

The chain employs TRBV7-9 and TRBJ2-7, with D perhaps assigned TRBD1 or TRBD2 (5 bases each). V dropped 4 bases and J dropped 1 base, with 20 bases sitting between them. This CDR3 spans 17 amino acids. Germline V gives CDR1 SEHNR, CDR2 FQNEAQ (reference sequence). The CDR3 bases are TGTGCCAGCAGCTCCCCACCTCGGACTGGGGCGTCCTACGAGCAGTACTTC. Its protein is CASSSPPRTGASYEQYF. Variable domain in full (rest from reference TRBV7-9 and TRBJ2-7): DTGVSQNPRHKITKRGQNVTFRCDPISEHNRLYWYRQTLGQGPEFLTYFQNEAQLEKSRLLSDRFSAERPKGSFSTLEIQRTEQGDSAMYLCASSSPPRTGASYEQYFGPGTRLTVT.

The rearrangement uses TRBV24-1 and TRBJ2-5; D unclear. Germline V lookup: CDR1 KGHDR, CDR2 SFDVKD. This CDR3 has 17 residues. Between the trimmed V and J ends, which lost 2 bases and 10 bases, there was a span of 25 bases. CDR3 bases: TGTGCCACCAGTGATTCGGCCTGGAGATATACAAGAGAAGTCCAGTACTTC. It is translated as CATSDSAWRYTREVQYF.

The chain is built from TRBV3-1 (or the pseudogene TRBV3-2) and TRBJ1-4, with a possible D match to TRBD1 (5 bases). In germline, CDR1 is LGHDT, CDR2 YNNKEL (reference sequence). This CDR3 region has 16 residues. The V end lost 1 base, the J end lost 5 bases, and 14 bases lay between the germline ends. The CDR3 DNA reads TGTGCCAGCAGCCAAGGACAAGGGGACTTGAATGAAAAACTGTTTTTT. This encodes CASSQGQGDLNEKLFF.

CDR3 DNA: TGTGCCAGCTCACCATTGAGGGATAATGAAAAACTGTTTTTT. Translating gives CASSPLRDNEKLFF. J is TRBJ1-4 and V is TRBV18; D is unresolved. The CDR3 sequence is 14 residues long. The germline V gene has CDR1 KGHSH and CDR2 LQKENI. Trimming removed 2 bases from V and 4 bases from J, with 8 bases in between.

This clone came up a few times. The chain combines TRBV7-9 with TRBJ2-5; TRBD2 aligns across 8 bases. V was clipped by 2 bases and J by 12 bases; unmatched bases: 8. CDR3 size: 13 residues. Germline CDR1 is SEHNR and CDR2 is FQNEAQ (reference sequence). The CDR3 DNA follows: TGTGCCAGCAGCTTAATCGGCGGGGGGAGGGAGTACTTC. Translation: CASSLIGGGREYF. Variable domain in full (rest from reference TRBV7-9 and TRBJ2-5): DTGVSQNPRHKITKRGQNVTFRCDPISEHNRLYWYRQTLGQGPEFLTYFQNEAQLEKSRLLSDRFSAERPKGSFSTLEIQRTEQGDSAMYLCASSLIGGGREYFGPGTRLLVL.

This clone appeared a few times. V is TRBV24-1 and J is TRBJ1-6; 9 bases fit TRBD1. The V gene end was trimmed by 7 bases and the J gene end by 11 bases; junction bases not matched to a gene: 11. Germline assignment: CDR1 KGHDR and CDR2 SFDVKD. The CDR3 totals 15 residues. CDR3 protein: CATSHARDRGAPLHF. The CDR3 region has the DNA TGTGCCACCAGCCACGCCCGAGACAGGGGGGCACCCCTCCACTTT.